This entry is about one T cell receptor beta chain. Its matching antigen is unknown. This sample is drawn from a study of T cells after posttransplantation cyclophosphamide. The study, taken as a whole, reports: Tissue-infiltrating T cells from skin or gut overlapped little with blood T cells.

The germline gives CDR1 MNHNS, CDR2 SASEGT. CDR3 size: 12 residues. Trimming removed 6 bases at V and 3 bases at J, with 8 bases between. Cyclophosphamide on days +3 and +4 followed busulfan-fludarabine conditioning and a marrow graft. The method was immunoSEQ multiplex PCR; TCRdb's version includes in-frame clones alone and lacks a portion of them. The sample includes 10,000 to 12,000 clones, around nine tenths of them seen just once. V and J are TRBV6-1 and TRBJ2-5, with D possibly being TRBD2 (6 bases). This receptor was taken from a male patient between 25 and 40 years old who received an allogeneic stem cell transplant from a related donor, was CMV-positive, and had acute GVHD only. The T cells may partly be graft donor cells. The sample here was CD4+ T cells sorted from PBMCs, taken after allogeneic stem cell transplant with posttransplant cyclophosphamide. The CDR3 nucleotides read TGTGCCAGCAGGTGGGGGGAAGAGACCCAGTACTTC. As protein: CASRWGEETQYF.